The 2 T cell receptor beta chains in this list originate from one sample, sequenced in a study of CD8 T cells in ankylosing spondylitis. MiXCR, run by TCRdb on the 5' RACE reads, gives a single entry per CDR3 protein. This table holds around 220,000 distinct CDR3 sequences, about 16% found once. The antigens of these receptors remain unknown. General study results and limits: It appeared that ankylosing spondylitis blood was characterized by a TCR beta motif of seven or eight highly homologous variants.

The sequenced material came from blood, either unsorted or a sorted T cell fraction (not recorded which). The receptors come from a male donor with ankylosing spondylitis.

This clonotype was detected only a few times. CDR3 sequence reads: CASPHRGGIYEQFF. The CDR3 coding sequence is TGTGCCAGCCCCCACAGGGGGGGTATCTATGAGCAGTTCTTC. The chain couples TRBV7-6 to TRBJ2-1, with D perhaps matching TRBD1 (8 bases). The CDR3 extends over 14 amino acids. The V and J ends lost 8 bases and 8 bases respectively, with 19 bases between them. CDR1 is SGHVS and CDR2 is FNYEAQ in the germline V gene.

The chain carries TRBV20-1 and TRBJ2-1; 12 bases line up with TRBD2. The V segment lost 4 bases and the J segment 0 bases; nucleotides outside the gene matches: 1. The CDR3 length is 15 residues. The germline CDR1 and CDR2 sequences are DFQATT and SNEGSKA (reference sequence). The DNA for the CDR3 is TGCAGTGCTACGACTAGCGGGAGCTCCTACAATGAGCAGTTCTTC. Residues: CSATTSGSSYNEQFF.